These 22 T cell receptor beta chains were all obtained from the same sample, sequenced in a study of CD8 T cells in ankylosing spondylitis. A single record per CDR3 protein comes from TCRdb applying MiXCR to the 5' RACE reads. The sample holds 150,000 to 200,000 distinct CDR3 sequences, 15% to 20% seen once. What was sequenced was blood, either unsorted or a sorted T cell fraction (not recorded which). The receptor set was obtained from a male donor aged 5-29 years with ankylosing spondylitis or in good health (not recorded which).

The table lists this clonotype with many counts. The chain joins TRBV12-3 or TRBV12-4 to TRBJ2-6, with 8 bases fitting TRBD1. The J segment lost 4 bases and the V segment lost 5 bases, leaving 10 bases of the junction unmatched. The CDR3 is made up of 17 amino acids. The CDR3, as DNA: TGTGCCAGCAGTCCACGGACAGGGCTATACGGGGCCAACGTCCTGACTTTC. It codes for CASSPRTGLYGANVLTF.

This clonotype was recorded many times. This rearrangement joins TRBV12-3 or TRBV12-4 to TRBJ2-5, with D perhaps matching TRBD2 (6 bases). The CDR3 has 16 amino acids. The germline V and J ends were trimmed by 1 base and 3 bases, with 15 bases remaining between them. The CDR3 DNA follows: TGTGCCAGCAGTTTAGGACCGGAGGGACTGAAAGAGACCCAGTACTTC. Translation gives CASSLGPEGLKETQYF.

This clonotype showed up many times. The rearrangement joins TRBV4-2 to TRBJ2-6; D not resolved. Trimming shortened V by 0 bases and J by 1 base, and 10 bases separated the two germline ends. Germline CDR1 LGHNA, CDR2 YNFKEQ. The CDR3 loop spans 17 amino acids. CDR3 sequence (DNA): TGTGCCAGCAGCCAAGAAGGGTATTCATCTGGGGCCAACGTCCTGACTTTC. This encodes CASSQEGYSSGANVLTF.

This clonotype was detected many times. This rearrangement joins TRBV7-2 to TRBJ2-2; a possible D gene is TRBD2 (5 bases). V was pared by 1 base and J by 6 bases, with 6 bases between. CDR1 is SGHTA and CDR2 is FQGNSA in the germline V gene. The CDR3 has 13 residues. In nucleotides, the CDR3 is TGTGCCAGCAGCTTAGACGGGGCCGGGGAGCTGTTTTTT. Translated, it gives CASSLDGAGELFF.

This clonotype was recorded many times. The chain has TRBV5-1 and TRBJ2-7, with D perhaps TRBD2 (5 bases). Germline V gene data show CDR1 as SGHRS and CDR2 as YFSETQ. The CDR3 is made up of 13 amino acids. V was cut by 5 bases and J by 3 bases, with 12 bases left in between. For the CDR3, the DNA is TGCGCCAGCAGGAGCGACGGAGGCTACGAGCAGTACTTC. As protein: CASRSDGGYEQYF. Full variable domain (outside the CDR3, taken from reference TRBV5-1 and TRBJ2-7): KAGVTQTPRYLIKTRGQQVTLSCSPISGHRSVSWYQQTPGQGLQFLFEYFSETQRNKGNFPGRFSGRQFSNSRSEMNVSTLELGDSALYLCASRSDGGYEQYFGPGTRLTVT.

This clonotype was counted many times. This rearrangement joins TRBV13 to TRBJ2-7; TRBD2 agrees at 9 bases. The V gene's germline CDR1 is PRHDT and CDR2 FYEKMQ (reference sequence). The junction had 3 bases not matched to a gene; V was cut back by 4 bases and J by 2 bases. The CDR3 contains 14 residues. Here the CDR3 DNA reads TGTGCCAGCAGCTCACTAGCGGGCCCCTACGAGCAGTACTTC. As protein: CASSSLAGPYEQYF.

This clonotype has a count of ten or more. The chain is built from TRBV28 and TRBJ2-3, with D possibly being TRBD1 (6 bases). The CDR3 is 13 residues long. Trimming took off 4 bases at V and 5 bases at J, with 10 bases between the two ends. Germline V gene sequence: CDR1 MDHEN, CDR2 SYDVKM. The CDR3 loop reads CASSSGTRDTQYF. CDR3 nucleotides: TGTGCCAGCAGTTCCGGGACAAGAGATACGCAGTATTTT. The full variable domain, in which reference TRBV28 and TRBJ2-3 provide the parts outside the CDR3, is DVKVTQSSRYLVKRTGEKVFLECVQDMDHENMFWYRQDPGLGLRLIYFSYDVKMKEKGDIPEGYSVSREKKERFSLILESASTNQTSMYLCASSSGTRDTQYFGPGTRLTVL.

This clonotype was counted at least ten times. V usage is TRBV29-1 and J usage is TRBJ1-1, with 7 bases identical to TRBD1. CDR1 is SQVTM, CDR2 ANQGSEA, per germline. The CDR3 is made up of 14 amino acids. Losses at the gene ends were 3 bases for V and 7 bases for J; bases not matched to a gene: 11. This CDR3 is CSVDSDRDEIEAFF. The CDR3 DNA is TGCAGCGTTGATTCCGACAGGGACGAAATTGAAGCTTTCTTT.

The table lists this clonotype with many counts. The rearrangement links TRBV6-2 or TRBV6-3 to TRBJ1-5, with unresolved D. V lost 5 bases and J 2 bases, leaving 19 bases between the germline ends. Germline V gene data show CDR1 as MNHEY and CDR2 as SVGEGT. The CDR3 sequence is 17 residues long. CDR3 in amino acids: CASSLTSTGFGNQPQHF. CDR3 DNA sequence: TGTGCCAGCAGTCTTACGTCGACGGGCTTTGGCAATCAGCCCCAGCATTTT.

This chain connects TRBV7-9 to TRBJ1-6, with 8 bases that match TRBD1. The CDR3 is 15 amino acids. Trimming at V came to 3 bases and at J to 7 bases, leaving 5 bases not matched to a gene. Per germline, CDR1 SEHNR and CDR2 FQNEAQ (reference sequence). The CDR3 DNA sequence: TGTGCCAGCAGCTTCGCCAGGGGGCGGAATTCACCCCTCCACTTT. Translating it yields CASSFARGRNSPLHF.

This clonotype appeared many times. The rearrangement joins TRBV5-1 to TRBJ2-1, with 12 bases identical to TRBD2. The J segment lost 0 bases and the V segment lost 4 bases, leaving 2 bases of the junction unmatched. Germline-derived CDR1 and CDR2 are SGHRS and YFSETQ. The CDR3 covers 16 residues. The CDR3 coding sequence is TGCGCCAGCAGCAGACTAGCGGGAGTCTCCTACAATGAGCAGTTCTTC. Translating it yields CASSRLAGVSYNEQFF.

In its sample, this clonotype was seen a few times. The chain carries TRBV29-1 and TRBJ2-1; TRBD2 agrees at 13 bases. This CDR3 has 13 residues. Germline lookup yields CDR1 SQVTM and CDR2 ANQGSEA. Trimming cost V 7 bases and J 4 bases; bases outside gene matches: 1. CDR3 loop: CSGTSGRYNEQFF. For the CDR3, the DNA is TGCAGCGGGACTAGCGGGAGATACAATGAGCAGTTCTTC.

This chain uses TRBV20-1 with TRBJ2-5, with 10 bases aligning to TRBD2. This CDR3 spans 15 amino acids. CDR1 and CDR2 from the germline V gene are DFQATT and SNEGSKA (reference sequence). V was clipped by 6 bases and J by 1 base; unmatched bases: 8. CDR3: CSASKREGVQETQYF. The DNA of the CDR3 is TGCAGTGCCAGTAAGCGGGAGGGTGTCCAAGAGACCCAGTACTTC.

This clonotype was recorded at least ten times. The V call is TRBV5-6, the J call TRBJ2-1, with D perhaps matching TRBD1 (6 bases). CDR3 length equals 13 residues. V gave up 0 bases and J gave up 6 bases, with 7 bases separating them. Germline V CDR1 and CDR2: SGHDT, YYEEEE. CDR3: CASSLDRVNEQFF. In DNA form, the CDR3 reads TGTGCCAGCAGCTTGGACAGGGTCAATGAGCAGTTCTTC.

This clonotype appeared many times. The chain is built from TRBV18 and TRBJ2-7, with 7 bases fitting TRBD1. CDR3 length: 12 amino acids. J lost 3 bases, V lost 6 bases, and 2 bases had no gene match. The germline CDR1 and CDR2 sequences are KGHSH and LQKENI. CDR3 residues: CASSGQNYEQYV. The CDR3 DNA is TGTGCCAGCTCGGGACAGAACTACGAGCAGTACGTC.

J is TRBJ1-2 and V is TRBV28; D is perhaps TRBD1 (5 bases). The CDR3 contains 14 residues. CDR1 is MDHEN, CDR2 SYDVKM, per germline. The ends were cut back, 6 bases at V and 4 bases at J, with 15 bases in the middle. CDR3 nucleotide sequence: TGTGCCAGCAGACACTCAGGGAAGGCCTATGGCTACACCTTC. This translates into CASRHSGKAYGYTF.

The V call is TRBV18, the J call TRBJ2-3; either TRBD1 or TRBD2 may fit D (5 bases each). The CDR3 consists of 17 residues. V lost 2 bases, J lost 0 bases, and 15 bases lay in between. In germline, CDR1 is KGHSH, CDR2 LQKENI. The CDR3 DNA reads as TGTGCCAGCTCACCAATCGCGAGAGGGGCTAGCACAGATACGCAGTATTTT. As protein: CASSPIARGASTDTQYF.

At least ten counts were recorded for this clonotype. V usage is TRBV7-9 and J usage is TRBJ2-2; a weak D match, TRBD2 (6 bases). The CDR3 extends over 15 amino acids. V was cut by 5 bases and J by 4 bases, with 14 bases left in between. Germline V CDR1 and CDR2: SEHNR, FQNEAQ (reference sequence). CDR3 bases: TGTGCCAGCAGCCTGTCAGGAGGGAGCACCGGGGAGCTGTTTTTT. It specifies CASSLSGGSTGELFF.

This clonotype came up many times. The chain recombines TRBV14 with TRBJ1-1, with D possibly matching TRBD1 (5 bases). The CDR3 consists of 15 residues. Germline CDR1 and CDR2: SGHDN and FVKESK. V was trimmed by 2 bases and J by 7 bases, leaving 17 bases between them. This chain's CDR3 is CASSQRLPGVDEAFF. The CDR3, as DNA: TGTGCCAGCAGCCAACGCCTCCCGGGGGTTGATGAAGCTTTCTTT.

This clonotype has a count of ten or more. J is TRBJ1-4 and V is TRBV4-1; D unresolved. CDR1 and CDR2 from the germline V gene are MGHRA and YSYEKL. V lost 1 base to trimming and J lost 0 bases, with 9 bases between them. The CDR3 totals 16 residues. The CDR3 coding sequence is TGCGCCAGCAGCCAAGGGAGCACCTCAACTAATGAAAAACTGTTTTTT. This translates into CASSQGSTSTNEKLFF.

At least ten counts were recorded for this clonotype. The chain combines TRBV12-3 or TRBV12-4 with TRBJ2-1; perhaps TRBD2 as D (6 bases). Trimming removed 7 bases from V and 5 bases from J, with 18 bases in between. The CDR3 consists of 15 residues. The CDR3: CASNFWTRGHNEQFF. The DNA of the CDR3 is TGTGCCAGCAATTTTTGGACGCGGGGACACAATGAGCAGTTCTTC.

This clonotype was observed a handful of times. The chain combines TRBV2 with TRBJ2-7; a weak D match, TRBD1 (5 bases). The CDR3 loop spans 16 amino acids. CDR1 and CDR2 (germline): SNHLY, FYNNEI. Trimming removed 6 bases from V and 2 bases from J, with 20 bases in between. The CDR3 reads CASRPLPKDSAYEQYF. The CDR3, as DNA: TGTGCCAGCAGGCCCCTCCCCAAAGACAGTGCCTACGAGCAGTACTTC.